This is a list of T cell receptor beta chains from one sample in a study of sequential checkpoint blockade in melanoma. Clones were sequenced by immunoSEQ multiplex PCR, and TCRdb holds only the in-frame ones, with some missing. The table has about 12,000 clones, about 79% seen once; the top ten hold under 60%. The sequenced sample was CD8+ T cells sorted from blood (inferred from file names), obtained from a patient given nivolumab and ipilimumab in sequence. The origin of the receptors is a human donor with melanoma. Both conserved end residues are part of each CDR3. A D gene is named only where the DNA matches it firmly. Expanded clones are given a class, and other clones once, few, many or no size at all.

TRBV19	TRBJ1-1	-	-	CASRWGDYTEAFF	TGTGCCAGTAGGTGGGGGGACTACACTGAAGCTTTCTTT
TRBV9	TRBJ2-7	few	-	CASSGSGGSSYEQYF	TGTGCCAGCAGCGGGTCTGGGGGGAGCTCCTACGAGCAGTACTTC
TRBV7-9	TRBJ2-7	-	-	CASSFQIYEQYF	TGTGCCAGCAGCTTTCAAATCTACGAGCAGTACTTC
TRBV7-9	TRBJ2-7	-	TRBD1	CASSPTGVEQYF	TGTGCCAGCAGTCCTACAGGGGTCGAGCAGTACTTC
TRBV19	TRBJ2-7	-	-	CAASQGSSYEQYF	TGTGCCGCATCCCAGGGGAGCTCCTACGAGCAGTACTTC
TRBV5-4	TRBJ2-2	once	-	CASSLGTAGYTGELFF	TGTGCCAGCAGCTTGGGGACAGCAGGGTACACCGGGGAGCTGTTTTTT
TRBV21-1	TRBJ1-3	once	-	CASKPSAGNTIYF	TGTGCCAGCAAACCCAGTGCCGGAAACACCATATATTTT
TRBV12-5	TRBJ2-7	once	-	CASGLAPQTAGLPYEQYF	TGTGCTAGTGGTTTGGCCCCCCAGACAGCAGGTCTTCCCTACGAGCAGTACTTC
TRBV19	TRBJ2-1	-	-	CASSIRGTANEQFF	TGTGCCAGTAGTATACGGGGGACAGCAAATGAGCAGTTCTTC
TRBV4-1	TRBJ2-6	-	-	CASSQERASGANVLTF	TGCGCCAGCAGCCAAGAGAGGGCCTCTGGGGCCAACGTCCTGACTTTC
TRBV29-1	TRBJ2-5	-	-	CSLLQETQYF	TGCAGCCTCCTCCAAGAGACCCAGTACTTC
TRBV28	TRBJ1-2	-	-	CASTSPGQTNYGYTF	TGTGCCAGCACTTCTCCCGGACAGACTAACTATGGCTACACCTTC
TRBV28	TRBJ2-4	once	-	CASGTSSRLAKNIQYF	TGTGCCAGCGGAACTAGCTCTCGGCTAGCCAAAAACATTCAGTACTTC
TRBV6-1	TRBJ2-5	-	TRBD2	CASSELAGGQETQYF	TGTGCCAGCAGTGAACTAGCGGGAGGGCAAGAGACCCAGTACTTC
TRBV7-9	TRBJ1-1	-	-	CASSRPGGREAFF	TGTGCCAGCAGCCGCCCGGGGGGCCGAGAAGCTTTCTTT
TRBV28	TRBJ1-4	few	-	CASSLSAGAPKINEKLFF	TGTGCCAGCAGTTTAAGCGCAGGGGCCCCAAAAATTAATGAAAAACTGTTTTTT
TRBV4-3	TRBJ1-1	-	-	CASSRRAGVTEAFF	TGCGCCAGCAGCCGCCGGGCAGGGGTCACTGAAGCTTTCTTT
TRBV7-9	TRBJ2-1	-	TRBD2	CASSRTSGDNEQFF	TGTGCCAGCAGTCGGACTAGCGGGGACAATGAGCAGTTCTTC
TRBV4-2	TRBJ2-6	-	TRBD1	CASSQEVTGGIMSGANVLTF	TGTGCCAGCAGCCAAGAGGTGACAGGGGGCATCATGTCTGGGGCCAACGTCCTGACTTTC
TRBV29-1	TRBJ2-1	once	-	CSAWGTYNEQFF	TGCAGCGCGTGGGGGACTTACAATGAGCAGTTCTTC
TRBV19	TRBJ2-1	once	-	CASSIDRRNEQFF	TGTGCCAGTAGTATAGATCGGAGAAATGAGCAGTTCTTC
TRBV6-5	TRBJ2-3	-	-	CASSYQGGGTTDTQYF	TGTGCCAGCAGTTACCAGGGAGGGGGGACCACAGATACGCAGTATTTT
TRBV27	TRBJ1-1	-	-	CASSPAVNTEAFF	TGTGCCAGCAGCCCCGCAGTGAACACTGAAGCTTTCTTT
TRBV2	TRBJ2-3	-	TRBD2	CASSEGTTLYGGVVQYF	TGTGCCAGCAGTGAGGGGACTACTCTCTATGGGGGGGTGGTGCAGTATTTT
TRBV9	TRBJ2-7	-	-	CASSVTGSTGSPQYF	TGTGCCAGCAGCGTGACTGGGTCGACTGGATCTCCGCAGTACTTC
TRBV11-2	TRBJ2-7	once	TRBD2	CASSLEYGRKYEQYF	TGTGCCAGCAGCTTAGAGTACGGGAGGAAATACGAGCAGTACTTC